A selection of T cell receptor beta chains follows, all from one sample in a study of neoadjuvant anti-PD-1 for oral cavity cancer. Sequencing used immunoSEQ multiplex PCR; TCRdb keeps in-frame clones, though not all of them. The table lists about 15,000 clones, approximately 64% of them singletons, with approximately 2.8% in the top ten. The sequences come from PBMCs, collected before nivolumab (anti-PD-1) treatment. The receptors derive from a person between 35 and 79 years old with oral cavity squamous cell carcinoma. Both conserved end residues are part of each CDR3. The D gene is left open where the match is weak. Size values are once, few and many counts, or a class for expanded clones, and some rows have none.

abundance: .
d_gene: .
j_gene: TRBJ1-4
v_gene: TRBV30
CDR3nt: TGTGCCTGGAGTGTAGCTGCAACTAATGAAAAACTGTTTTTT
CDR3aa: CAWSVAATNEKLFF

abundance: few
d_gene: TRBD1
j_gene: TRBJ2-7
v_gene: TRBV6-1
CDR3nt: TGTGCCAGCATTGGGACAGGTTTCGGCGAGCAGTACTTC
CDR3aa: CASIGTGFGEQYF

abundance: few
d_gene: TRBD2
j_gene: TRBJ2-7
v_gene: TRBV27
CDR3nt: TGTGCCAGCAGCGGACTAGGTTACTACGAGCAGTACTTC
CDR3aa: CASSGLGYYEQYF

abundance: .
d_gene: TRBD2
j_gene: TRBJ2-1
v_gene: TRBV30
CDR3nt: TGTGCCTGGCAACATCGTTTCGGGAGGAACTACAATGAGCAGTTCTTC
CDR3aa: CAWQHRFGRNYNEQFF

abundance: .
d_gene: .
j_gene: TRBJ2-7
v_gene: TRBV29-1
CDR3nt: TGCAGCGTTGTTGTCGGCTCCTACGAGCAGTACTTC
CDR3aa: CSVVVGSYEQYF

abundance: .
d_gene: .
j_gene: TRBJ2-7
v_gene: TRBV2
CDR3nt: TGTGCCAGCAGTGTGGGCGAGCAGTACTTC
CDR3aa: CASSVGEQYF

abundance: few
d_gene: .
j_gene: TRBJ1-5
v_gene: TRBV15
CDR3nt: TGTGCCACCAGCAGAGACCCCGGACAGAGCAATCAGCCCCAGCATTTT
CDR3aa: CATSRDPGQSNQPQHF

abundance: few
d_gene: .
j_gene: TRBJ2-3
v_gene: TRBV7-9
CDR3nt: TGTGCCAGCAGCTTAGTCGGAGAGGTTACGCAGTATTTT
CDR3aa: CASSLVGEVTQYF

abundance: few
d_gene: .
j_gene: TRBJ2-1
v_gene: TRBV5-1
CDR3nt: TGCGCCAGCAGCATCCCCGGGGCTAACAATGAGCAGTTCTTC
CDR3aa: CASSIPGANNEQFF

abundance: .
d_gene: TRBD1
j_gene: TRBJ2-7
v_gene: TRBV19
CDR3nt: TGTGCCAGTAGTATTTCTTATCGAGGGGGCTTGGACGAGCAGTACTTC
CDR3aa: CASSISYRGGLDEQYF

abundance: .
d_gene: TRBD1
j_gene: TRBJ1-4
v_gene: TRBV30
CDR3nt: TGTGCCTGGAAGTCAGGACAGGGCGCTAATGAAAAACTGTTTTTT
CDR3aa: CAWKSGQGANEKLFF

abundance: .
d_gene: .
j_gene: TRBJ2-1
v_gene: TRBV7-8
CDR3nt: TGTGCCAGCAGCTTAGCCACGGAGCAGTTCTTC
CDR3aa: CASSLATEQFF

abundance: .
d_gene: TRBD1
j_gene: TRBJ1-5
v_gene: TRBV19
CDR3nt: TGTGCCACCTCGGGACAGCCAAATCAGCCCCAGCATTTT
CDR3aa: CATSGQPNQPQHF

abundance: .
d_gene: TRBD1
j_gene: TRBJ2-3
v_gene: TRBV5-1
CDR3nt: TGCGCCAGCGTTGCAGGACAGGGGATGACAGATACGCAGTATTTT
CDR3aa: CASVAGQGMTDTQYF

abundance: .
d_gene: .
j_gene: TRBJ1-2
v_gene: TRBV7-9
CDR3nt: TGTGCCAGCAGCCCTTTTCGCAGTGTGGGACCCCTCCACTATGGCTACACCTTC
CDR3aa: CASSPFRSVGPLHYGYTF

abundance: few
d_gene: .
j_gene: TRBJ2-5
v_gene: TRBV27
CDR3nt: TGTGCCAGCAGTTACACAGGGTACCAAGAGACCCAGTACTTC
CDR3aa: CASSYTGYQETQYF

abundance: .
d_gene: TRBD1
j_gene: TRBJ1-2
v_gene: TRBV9
CDR3nt: TGTGCCAGCACCCCGGGGACAGGCGGCTATGGCTACACCTTC
CDR3aa: CASTPGTGGYGYTF

abundance: once
d_gene: TRBD1
j_gene: TRBJ2-1
v_gene: TRBV6-5
CDR3nt: TGTGCCAGCGTGCCGGGACAGGGAAGAAATGAGCAGTTCTTC
CDR3aa: CASVPGQGRNEQFF

abundance: .
d_gene: TRBD2
j_gene: TRBJ2-7
v_gene: TRBV10-2
CDR3nt: TGCGCCAGCAGTGAGTCTCTGTTTCTGCTAGCGGGAGCAGAGCAGTACTTC
CDR3aa: CASSESLFLLAGAEQYF

abundance: .
d_gene: .
j_gene: TRBJ1-5
v_gene: TRBV19
CDR3nt: TGTGCCAGTAAAGAGAGGGGAGGAGATCAGCCCCAGCATTTT
CDR3aa: CASKERGGDQPQHF

abundance: .
d_gene: TRBD2
j_gene: TRBJ2-1
v_gene: TRBV5-1
CDR3nt: TGCGCCAGCACCCTAGCGGGTAACTCCTACAATGAGCAGTTCTTC
CDR3aa: CASTLAGNSYNEQFF

abundance: .
d_gene: .
j_gene: TRBJ2-5
v_gene: TRBV11-1
CDR3nt: TGTGCCAGCAGCCTAAGAAAAGGGGTGCCAGAGACCCAGTACTTC
CDR3aa: CASSLRKGVPETQYF

abundance: once
d_gene: .
j_gene: TRBJ2-7
v_gene: TRBV30
CDR3nt: TGTGCCTGGAGTCGGCCGGTCCCTACCTACGAGCAGTACTTC
CDR3aa: CAWSRPVPTYEQYF

abundance: .
d_gene: .
j_gene: TRBJ2-7
v_gene: TRBV5-1
CDR3nt: TGCGCCAGCAGCTTGGCCCGAACGTACTTC
CDR3aa: CASSLARTYF

abundance: .
d_gene: TRBD1
j_gene: TRBJ2-7
v_gene: TRBV7-9
CDR3nt: TGTGCCAGCAGCGGACAGGTTTCCTACGAGCAGTACTTC
CDR3aa: CASSGQVSYEQYF

abundance: .
d_gene: .
j_gene: TRBJ2-2
v_gene: TRBV11-2
CDR3nt: TGTGCCAGCAGCTTAGACAGGGGAGTTGGGGAGCTGTTTTTT
CDR3aa: CASSLDRGVGELFF

abundance: .
d_gene: .
j_gene: TRBJ2-7
v_gene: TRBV15
CDR3nt: TGTGCCACCAGCAGAGGGCACACTACCTACGAGCAGTACTTC
CDR3aa: CATSRGHTTYEQYF

abundance: few
d_gene: .
j_gene: TRBJ1-5
v_gene: TRBV6-1
CDR3nt: TGTGCCAGCAGTTTCGACAGGAACAGCAATCAGCCCCAGCATTTT
CDR3aa: CASSFDRNSNQPQHF

abundance: .
d_gene: .
j_gene: TRBJ2-1
v_gene: TRBV9
CDR3nt: TGTGCCAGCAGCGCTGCGGGAAGCTCCTACAATGAGCAGTTCTTC
CDR3aa: CASSAAGSSYNEQFF

abundance: .
d_gene: TRBD2
j_gene: TRBJ2-3
v_gene: TRBV5-1
CDR3nt: TGCGCCAGCAGCTCCCTTAGCGGGAGGGGGGCGGATACGCAGTATTTT
CDR3aa: CASSSLSGRGADTQYF

abundance: few
d_gene: TRBD1
j_gene: TRBJ1-1
v_gene: TRBV28
CDR3nt: TGTGCCAGCAGTTTCCAGGGGGGTGAAGCTTTCTTT
CDR3aa: CASSFQGGEAFF

abundance: .
d_gene: .
j_gene: TRBJ2-6
v_gene: TRBV30
CDR3nt: TGTGCCTGGAGTTCGAAGGGGCCTGGGGCCAACGTCCTGACTTTC
CDR3aa: CAWSSKGPGANVLTF

abundance: .
d_gene: .
j_gene: TRBJ2-1
v_gene: TRBV5-1
CDR3nt: TGCGCCAGCAGCTTGCGCCAGGTTTCAATGGGAGAGCAGTTCTTC
CDR3aa: CASSLRQVSMGEQFF

abundance: few
d_gene: .
j_gene: TRBJ2-2
v_gene: TRBV6-1
CDR3nt: TGTGCCAGCAGTCCGCGATATAACACCGGGGAGCTGTTTTTT
CDR3aa: CASSPRYNTGELFF

abundance: .
d_gene: TRBD1
j_gene: TRBJ1-4
v_gene: TRBV10-2
CDR3nt: TGCGCCAGCAGTGAGTCCAGGACAGGGGAGGGACTGTTTTTT
CDR3aa: CASSESRTGEGLFF

abundance: .
d_gene: TRBD1
j_gene: TRBJ1-2
v_gene: TRBV2
CDR3nt: TGTGCCAGCAGTGGACAGGGTCCTGGCTACACCTTC
CDR3aa: CASSGQGPGYTF

abundance: .
d_gene: .
j_gene: TRBJ2-7
v_gene: TRBV2
CDR3nt: TGTGCCAGCCGACGTCTAGCCTACGAGCAGTACTTC
CDR3aa: CASRRLAYEQYF

abundance: once
d_gene: .
j_gene: TRBJ2-7
v_gene: TRBV19
CDR3nt: TGTGCCAGTAGTGAGACGTGGCGGCGCTCCTACGAGCAGTACTTC
CDR3aa: CASSETWRRSYEQYF

abundance: .
d_gene: .
j_gene: TRBJ1-1
v_gene: TRBV6-1
CDR3nt: TGTGCCAGCAGTGGATGGGAGAACACTGAAGCTTTCTTT
CDR3aa: CASSGWENTEAFF

abundance: .
d_gene: .
j_gene: TRBJ2-5
v_gene: TRBV10-3
CDR3nt: TGTGCCATCAGTGAACAGGCCATGTACCAAGAGACCCAGTACTTC
CDR3aa: CAISEQAMYQETQYF

abundance: .
d_gene: .
j_gene: TRBJ2-1
v_gene: TRBV5-1
CDR3nt: TGCGCCAGCAGCTTGTGGGTGAATGAGCAGTTCTTC
CDR3aa: CASSLWVNEQFF

abundance: once
d_gene: .
j_gene: TRBJ1-4
v_gene: TRBV6-1
CDR3nt: TGTGCCAGCAGTGAAGCGCTAGGGGCTGAAAAACTGTTTTTT
CDR3aa: CASSEALGAEKLFF

abundance: .
d_gene: .
j_gene: TRBJ2-2
v_gene: TRBV11-2
CDR3nt: TGTGCCAGCAGCTTAAAGGCAGGAACGATCGCCGGGGAGCTGTTTTTT
CDR3aa: CASSLKAGTIAGELFF

abundance: .
d_gene: .
j_gene: TRBJ2-1
v_gene: TRBV13
CDR3nt: TGTGCCAGCAGCTCATATTCGGGCCCCAGAGAGCAGTTCTTC
CDR3aa: CASSSYSGPREQFF

abundance: few
d_gene: .
j_gene: TRBJ2-3
v_gene: TRBV4-1
CDR3nt: TGCGCCAGCAGCCCAGGCGGAGATACGCAGTATTTT
CDR3aa: CASSPGGDTQYF

abundance: .
d_gene: .
j_gene: TRBJ2-2
v_gene: TRBV30
CDR3nt: TGTGCCTGGGTCGGACATTGGAACACCGGGGAGCTGTTTTTT
CDR3aa: CAWVGHWNTGELFF

abundance: .
d_gene: .
j_gene: TRBJ2-5
v_gene: TRBV2
CDR3nt: TGTGCCAGCAGTGTGGGGCCAACGAAAGAGACCCAGTACTTC
CDR3aa: CASSVGPTKETQYF

abundance: .
d_gene: TRBD2
j_gene: TRBJ2-1
v_gene: TRBV29-1
CDR3nt: TGCAGCGTTGGTGTCTTAGCGGGAGCCTACAATGAGCAGTTCTTC
CDR3aa: CSVGVLAGAYNEQFF

abundance: .
d_gene: .
j_gene: TRBJ2-7
v_gene: TRBV7-6
CDR3nt: TGTGCCAGCAGCGCCCACGGCGGGACTTCCAGCCCCTACGAGCAGTACTTC
CDR3aa: CASSAHGGTSSPYEQYF

abundance: .
d_gene: .
j_gene: TRBJ1-2
v_gene: TRBV10-3
CDR3nt: TGTGCCATCAGTGAGTATCGGAGCCTCCTTCGCGCGGGCTACTATGGCTACACCTTC
CDR3aa: CAISEYRSLLRAGYYGYTF

abundance: .
d_gene: TRBD1
j_gene: TRBJ2-3
v_gene: TRBV19
CDR3nt: TGTGCCACCCCTTTACAGGGACAGGGGGTGAGGGATACGCAGTATTTT
CDR3aa: CATPLQGQGVRDTQYF

abundance: few
d_gene: .
j_gene: TRBJ1-5
v_gene: TRBV27
CDR3nt: TGTGCCAGCAGGGAGGGCAATCAGCCCCAGCATTTT
CDR3aa: CASREGNQPQHF